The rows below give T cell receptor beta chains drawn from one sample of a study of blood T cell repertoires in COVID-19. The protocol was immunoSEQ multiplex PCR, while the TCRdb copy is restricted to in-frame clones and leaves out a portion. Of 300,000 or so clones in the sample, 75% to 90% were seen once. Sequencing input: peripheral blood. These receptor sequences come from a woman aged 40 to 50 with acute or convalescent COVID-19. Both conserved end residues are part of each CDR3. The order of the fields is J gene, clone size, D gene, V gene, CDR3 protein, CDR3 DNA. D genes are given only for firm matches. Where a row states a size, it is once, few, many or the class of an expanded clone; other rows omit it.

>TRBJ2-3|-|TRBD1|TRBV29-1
CSVSGTGGPDTQYF
TGCAGCGTTTCCGGGACAGGGGGCCCAGATACGCAGTATTTT
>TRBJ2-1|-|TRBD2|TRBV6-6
CAFGRGDQYNEQFF
TGTGCCTTCGGGAGGGGTGACCAGTACAATGAGCAGTTCTTC
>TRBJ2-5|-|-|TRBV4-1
CASSPEYF
TGCGCCAGCAGCCCCGAGTACTTC
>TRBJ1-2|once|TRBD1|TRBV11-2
CASSPIRGTGPNGYTF
TGTGCCAGCAGCCCCATCCGAGGGACAGGGCCCAATGGCTACACCTTC
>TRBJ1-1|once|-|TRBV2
CASSEAEAFF
TGTGCCAGCAGTGAGGCCGAAGCTTTCTTT
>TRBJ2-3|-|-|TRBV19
CASTDTSGRIDTQYF
TGTGCCAGTACCGACACGTCAGGGAGGATAGATACGCAGTATTTT
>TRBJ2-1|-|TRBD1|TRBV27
CASSNRGTGRYNEQFF
TGTGCCAGCAGTAACAGGGGGACAGGACGCTACAATGAGCAGTTCTTC
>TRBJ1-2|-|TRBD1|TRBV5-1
CATTIQGAEGYTF
TGCGCCACGACTATACAGGGGGCAGAAGGCTACACCTTC
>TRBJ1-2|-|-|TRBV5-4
CASSLLRNYGYTF
TGTGCCAGCAGCTTGCTCAGAAACTATGGCTACACCTTC
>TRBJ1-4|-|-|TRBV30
CAWGASRNGLTRNEKLFF
TGTGCCTGGGGGGCTTCCAGGAACGGCCTGACCCGGAATGAAAAACTGTTTTTT
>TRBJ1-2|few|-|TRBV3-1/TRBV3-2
CASSQDRYYGYTF
TGTGCCAGCAGCCAGGACAGATACTATGGCTACACCTTC
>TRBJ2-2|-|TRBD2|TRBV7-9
CASNLRGANTGELFF
TGTGCCAGCAACCTTCGGGGGGCGAACACCGGGGAGCTGTTTTTT
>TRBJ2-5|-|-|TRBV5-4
CASSSPQGYQETQYF
TGTGCCAGCAGCTCTCCGCAGGGGTACCAAGAGACCCAGTACTTC
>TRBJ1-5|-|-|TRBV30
CAWSAQANQPQHF
TGTGCCTGGAGTGCTCAGGCCAATCAGCCCCAGCATTTT
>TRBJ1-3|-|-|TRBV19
CASSVSRLGSGNTIYF
TGTGCCAGTAGCGTATCACGACTGGGCTCTGGAAACACCATATATTTT
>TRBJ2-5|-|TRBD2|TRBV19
CASSIAGLAQETQYF
TGTGCCAGTAGTATAGCGGGACTAGCCCAAGAGACCCAGTACTTC
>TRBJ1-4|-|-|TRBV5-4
CASSPGRGSEKLFF
TGTGCCAGCAGCCCGGGGAGGGGGAGTGAAAAACTGTTTTTT
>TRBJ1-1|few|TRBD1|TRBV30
CAWTLSGTGLNTEAFF
TGTGCCTGGACCCTCTCCGGGACAGGGTTGAACACTGAAGCTTTCTTT
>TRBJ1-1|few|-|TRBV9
CASSVERWTEAFF
TGTGCCAGCAGCGTAGAGCGTTGGACTGAAGCTTTCTTT
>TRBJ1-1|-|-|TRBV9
CASSVDGQREGAEAFF
TGTGCCAGCAGCGTAGATGGGCAACGTGAGGGGGCTGAAGCTTTCTTT
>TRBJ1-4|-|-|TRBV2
CASRAPNPGELFF
TGTGCCAGCAGGGCGCCCAACCCGGGGGAACTGTTTTTT
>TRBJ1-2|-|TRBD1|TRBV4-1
CASSQGTGDGYTF
TGCGCCAGCAGCCAAGGGACAGGGGATGGCTACACCTTC
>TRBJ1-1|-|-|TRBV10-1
CASSESGGNTEAFF
TGCGCCAGCAGTGAATCCGGGGGGAACACTGAAGCTTTCTTT
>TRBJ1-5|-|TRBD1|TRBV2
CASSAQGASQPQHF
TGTGCCAGCAGTGCACAGGGGGCCAGTCAGCCCCAGCATTTT
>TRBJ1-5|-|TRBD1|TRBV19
CASSTTGGVSNQPQHF
TGTGCCAGTAGTACTACAGGGGGGGTTAGCAATCAGCCCCAGCATTTT
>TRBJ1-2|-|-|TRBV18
CASSPRQDYYGYTF
TGTGCCAGCTCACCCCGACAGGATTACTATGGCTACACCTTC
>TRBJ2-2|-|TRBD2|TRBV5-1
CASRKLAANTGELFF
TGCGCCAGCAGGAAACTAGCGGCGAACACCGGGGAGCTGTTTTTT
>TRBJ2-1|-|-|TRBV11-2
CASSGGAWGEQFF
TGTGCCAGCAGCGGGGGGGCGTGGGGTGAGCAGTTCTTC
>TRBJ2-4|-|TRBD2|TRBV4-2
CASSQGPVGRGVVNIQYF
TGTGCCAGCAGCCAAGGGCCCGTGGGACGGGGGGTGGTAAACATTCAGTACTTC
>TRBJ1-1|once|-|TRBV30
CAWSVRGNTEAFF
TGTGCCTGGAGTGTACGGGGTAACACTGAAGCTTTCTTT
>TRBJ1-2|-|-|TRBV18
CASSFREYGYTF
TGTGCCAGCTCATTCAGGGAATATGGCTACACCTTC
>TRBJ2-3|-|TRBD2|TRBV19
CASSRGLDKDTQYF
TGTGCCAGTAGCCGGGGACTAGATAAAGATACGCAGTATTTT
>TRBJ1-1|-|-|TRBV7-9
CASSSMWGHTEAFF
TGTGCCAGCAGCTCCATGTGGGGGCACACTGAAGCTTTCTTT
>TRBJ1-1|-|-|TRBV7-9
CASSLVWGSNTEAFF
TGTGCCAGCAGCTTGGTGTGGGGCTCAAACACTGAAGCTTTCTTT
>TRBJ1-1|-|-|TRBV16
CASSQISVNTEAFF
TGTGCCAGCAGCCAAATCAGCGTGAACACTGAAGCTTTCTTT
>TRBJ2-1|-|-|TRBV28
CASSSRGLSNEQFF
TGTGCCAGCAGTTCTCGGGGACTGAGCAATGAGCAGTTCTTC
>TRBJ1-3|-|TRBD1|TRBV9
CASSVEGAGGNTIYF
TGTGCCAGCAGCGTAGAGGGGGCGGGCGGAAACACCATATATTTT
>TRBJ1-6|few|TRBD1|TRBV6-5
CASSGGGEPHSPLHF
TGTGCCAGCTCAGGAGGGGGCGAACCCCATTCACCCCTCCACTTT
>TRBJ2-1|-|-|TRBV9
CASSVPGSPENEQFF
TGTGCCAGCAGCGTCCCCGGGTCCCCTGAGAATGAGCAGTTCTTC
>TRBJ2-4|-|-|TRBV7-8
CASSLEQGRASVNIQYF
TGTGCCAGCAGCTTAGAGCAGGGAAGGGCTTCGGTGAACATTCAGTACTTC
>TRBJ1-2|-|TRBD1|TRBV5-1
CASSPGTGFVIDYGYTF
TGCGCCAGCAGCCCCGGGACAGGGTTTGTTATAGACTATGGCTACACTTTC